This TCR beta chain appears in the sequencing data of a study of beta chain features in type 1 diabetes (dated by TCRdb to 2016 to 2019). About the full investigation: Mean age, gender distribution, total cell number and subset yield did not differ between patients and healthy donors. Naive and central memory subsets were obtained from all 30 or so donors, but regulatory and stem cell-like memory subsets were isolated from only 8 patients and roughly eight healthy donors. Across all samples, approximately 100 million sorted cells were examined, and cell number per subset correlated strongly with RNA yield. The study compared TCRB repertoires of sorted circulating CD4+ T cell subsets between recently diagnosed type 1 diabetes patients and matched healthy donors.

V is clipped by 5 bases and J by 2 bases, and the sequence between their germline boundaries is 22 bases long. Based on the germline V gene, the CDR1 and CDR2 sequences are MDHEN and SYDVKM. The CDR3 has 18 amino acids, counting the end cysteine and phenylalanine. Only the CDR3 DNA is retained, 54 bases long and in frame from the first base. From each donor, a single peripheral blood sample of 90 to 150 mL on average was drawn into heparinised tubes. Naive, central memory, regulatory and stem cell-like memory CD4+ T cells were sorted on a BD FACSAria II using a panel including CD45RO, CCR7, CD25, CD127, CD95 and CD27. Every sorted population had a purity above 95%. PBMCs were separated immediately by Lymphoprep density gradient centrifugation and were stained directly, without being cultured. Samples were stained and sorted in pairs, with one healthy donor and one patient per experiment, so that batch effects were minimized.

The entire amount of isolated RNA was reverse transcribed using the High Capacity cDNA Reverse Transcription Kit, so the sequenced TCRB transcripts were expressed ones. Deep immunoSEQ sequencing was applied to naive, central memory and regulatory T cell samples, giving an average of roughly 3.5 million total reads per sample. After sorted cells were lysed in RLT buffer, RNA was extracted with DNase-treated RNeasy Micro or Mini kits, with the choice depending on cell number. To prevent cross-contamination, each cell subset was processed individually, whereas patient and healthy donor samples were processed jointly. TCRB sequences were amplified from cDNA with the immunoSEQ multiplex PCR, producing 87-bp fragments spanning the CDR3 region. Sequencing of the amplicons was done on the Illumina HiSeq platform. Under the source paper's analysis protocol: PCR bias was corrected computationally using synthetic template baselines, and reads within Hamming distance 2 were collapsed, with unmergeable singletons discarded. By aligning reads against IMGT, V, D and J genes, CDR3 length, and insertions or deletions at six rearrangement sites were assigned. Within each subset, clonotype counts were normalized to the number of sorted cells before true diversity and Gini coefficients were calculated with the tcR R package. The overlap coefficient, calculated on TCRB nucleotide sequences, was used to measure repertoire sharing. As a proxy for the pre-selection repertoire, out-of-frame TCRB sequences from naive cells were analyzed. What TCRdb holds here is the immuneACCESS table cut down to in-frame rearrangements. Part of the clones is not present; checked against another copy, under half of the missing clones reflect an unresolved V gene, and the others are unexplained. V and J calls and clone size are those listed in that table; D and trimming were worked out from the DNA. For this sample the table gives around 650,000 clones, of which 12% were detected only once. The ten largest clones represent around 0.12% of the sample.

The study at large found these results: Shorter templates might have been favored by PCR, but patient and control samples were amplified and corrected together, so both groups would have been affected equally by any skew. Because cDNA was sequenced instead of genomic DNA, activated cells with high expression could be over-represented, although the groups did not differ in activation or CD3 levels. Naive, central memory and regulatory TCRB repertoires appeared more similar among patients than among healthy donors. At VDJ recombination sites, type 1 diabetes patients had fewer insertions and more deleted nucleotides, which implies abnormalities in thymic rearrangement. Only small numbers of individuals were included in the HLA sub-analyses, which left unresolved whether HLA type had any influence on TCRB rearrangement. A moderate but significant shortening of TCRB CDR3 length was observed in type 1 diabetes patients in all four CD4+ subsets.

Only a few counts were recorded for this clone. The specificity of this receptor is unknown. No qualities accompany the bases; no much larger clone lies one base away. Rearrangement joined TRBV28 to TRBJ1-5; a tentative D call is TRBD1 (6 bases match). This sequence originates from a man aged 25 to 40 with type 1 diabetes. Sequencing was performed on naive CD4+ T cells from blood. Read against the paper, the sample's cell subset or site label means: true naive CD4+ T cells. In nucleotides, the sequence is TGTGCCAGCAGTAACCCGATGGGGAAGGGGGATCGCAATCAGCCCCAGCATTTT. This gives the protein CASSNPMGKGDRNQPQHF. Outside the CDR3, residues come from the reference TRBV28 and TRBJ1-5 proteins, so the full variable domain is: DVKVTQSSRYLVKRTGEKVFLECVQDMDHENMFWYRQDPGLGLRLIYFSYDVKMKEKGDIPEGYSVSREKKERFSLILESASTNQTSMYLCASSNPMGKGDRNQPQHFGDGTRLSIL.